This T cell receptor (beta chain) derives from a study of blood T cell repertoires in COVID-19. Study-wide background: Nucleic acid was either cDNA or gDNA, and it came from T cells, B-cell-depleted T cells, or PBMCs.

Only one count was recorded for this clone. Assay used: immunoSEQ multiplex PCR; TCRdb lists only in-frame clones, some missing. This table holds 350,000 to 450,000 clones, approximately 91% found once. The CDR3 has 15 residues. The germline gives CDR1 SEHNR, CDR2 FQNEAQ (reference sequence). Trimming removed 1 base at V and 9 bases at J, with 16 bases between. The sample taken for sequencing was peripheral blood. The source is a woman aged 40 to 50 with COVID-19, enrolled during active disease. The J gene is TRBJ1-5, the V gene TRBV7-9; tentative D call: TRBD1 (5 bases). CDR3 sequence: CASSLERDPSTPQHF. In nucleotides, the CDR3 is TGTGCCAGCAGCTTAGAGCGGGACCCAAGTACGCCCCAGCATTTT.